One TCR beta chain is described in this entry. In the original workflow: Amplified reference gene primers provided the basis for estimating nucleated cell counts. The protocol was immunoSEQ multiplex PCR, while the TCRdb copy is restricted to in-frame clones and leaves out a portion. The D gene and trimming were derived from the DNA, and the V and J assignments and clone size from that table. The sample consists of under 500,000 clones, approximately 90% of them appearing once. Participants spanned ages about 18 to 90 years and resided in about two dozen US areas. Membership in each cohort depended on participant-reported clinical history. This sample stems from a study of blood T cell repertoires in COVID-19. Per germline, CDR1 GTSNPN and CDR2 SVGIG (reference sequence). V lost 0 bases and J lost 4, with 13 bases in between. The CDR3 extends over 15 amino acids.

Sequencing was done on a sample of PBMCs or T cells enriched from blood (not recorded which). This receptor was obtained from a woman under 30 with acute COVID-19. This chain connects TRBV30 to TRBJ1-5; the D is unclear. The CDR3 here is CAWSVNVQSNQPQHF. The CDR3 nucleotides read TGTGCCTGGAGTGTAAATGTACAGTCAAATCAGCCCCAGCATTTT.